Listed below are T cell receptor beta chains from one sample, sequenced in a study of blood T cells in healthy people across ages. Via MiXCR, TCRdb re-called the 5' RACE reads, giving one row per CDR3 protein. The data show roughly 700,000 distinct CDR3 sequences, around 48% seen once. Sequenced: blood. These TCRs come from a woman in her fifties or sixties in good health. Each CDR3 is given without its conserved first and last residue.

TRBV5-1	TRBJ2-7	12	ASSLGTSPNEQY
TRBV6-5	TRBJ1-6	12	ASSPDRVSSPLH
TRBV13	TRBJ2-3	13	ASSLGTGKADTQY
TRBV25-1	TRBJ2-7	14	ASSGDRVRARYEQY
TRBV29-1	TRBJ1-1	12	SVHPRVSFTEAF
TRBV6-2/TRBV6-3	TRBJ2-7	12	ASKEPSSSYEQY
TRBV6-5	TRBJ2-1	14	ASSSVAVGAHNEQF
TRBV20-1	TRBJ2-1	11	SARAGNYNEQF
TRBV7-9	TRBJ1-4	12	ASRVQGLGEKLF
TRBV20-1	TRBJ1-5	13	SARALTVLNQPQH
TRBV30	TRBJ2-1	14	AWSVGGGSSYNEQF
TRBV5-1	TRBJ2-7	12	ASSPTSGTYEQY
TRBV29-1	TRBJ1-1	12	SGTQGNMNTEAF
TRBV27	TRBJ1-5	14	ASSFGPGQGHQPQH
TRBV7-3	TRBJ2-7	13	ASSLQGVTHYEQY
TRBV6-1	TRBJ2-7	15	ASSARTSGRTANEQY
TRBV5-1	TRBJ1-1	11	ASSFTENTEAF
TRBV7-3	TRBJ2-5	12	ASSLKGGVETQY
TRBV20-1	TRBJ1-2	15	SARDRRDRGSDYGYT
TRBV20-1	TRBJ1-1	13	SARGQGARATEAF
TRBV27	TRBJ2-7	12	ASSFFDRTYEQY
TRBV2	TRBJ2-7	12	ASGKTGSSYEQY
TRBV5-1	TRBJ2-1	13	ASSRGTSVYNEQF
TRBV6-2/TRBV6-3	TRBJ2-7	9	ASSNPAEQY
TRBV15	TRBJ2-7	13	ATSREPATSYEQY
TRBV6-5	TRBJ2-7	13	ASSYQAGGPYEQY
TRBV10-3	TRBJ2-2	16	AISESEIGKRDTGELF
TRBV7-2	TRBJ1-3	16	ASSLVAGGAGRGNTIY
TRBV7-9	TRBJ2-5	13	ASSLGQESEGTQY
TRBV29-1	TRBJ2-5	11	SVGGGRKETQY
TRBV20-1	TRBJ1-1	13	SARDLRNRNTEAF
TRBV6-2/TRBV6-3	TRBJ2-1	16	ASSYSLAGTTTYNEQF
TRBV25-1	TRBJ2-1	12	ASSEAGGCNEQF
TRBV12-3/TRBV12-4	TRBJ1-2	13	ASSPSDRADYGYT
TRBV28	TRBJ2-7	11	ASGQGDPYEQY
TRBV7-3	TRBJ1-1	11	ASSLTGVAEAF
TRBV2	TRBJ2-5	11	ASSDVEGETQY
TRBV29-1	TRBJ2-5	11	SVSTDRQETQY
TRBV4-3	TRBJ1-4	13	ASSQDLIRGEKLF
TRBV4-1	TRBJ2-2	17	ASVGGRPPLSPNTGELF
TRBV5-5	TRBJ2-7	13	ASSLMIQAFYEQY
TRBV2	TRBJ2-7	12	ASSVRDNNNEQY
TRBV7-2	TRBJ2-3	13	ASSLSAGVPDTQY
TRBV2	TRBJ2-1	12	ASMSGFSYNEQF
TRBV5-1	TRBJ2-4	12	ASSLKDRVGIQY
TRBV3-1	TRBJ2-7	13	ASSQGTGIRNEQY
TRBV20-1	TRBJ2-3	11	SAIDLFTDTQY
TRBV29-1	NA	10	SVGSGRETQY
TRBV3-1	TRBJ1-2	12	ASSPSQGGYGYT
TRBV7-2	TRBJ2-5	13	ASSLAPEFQETQY
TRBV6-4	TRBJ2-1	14	ASSPGQGLPYNEQF